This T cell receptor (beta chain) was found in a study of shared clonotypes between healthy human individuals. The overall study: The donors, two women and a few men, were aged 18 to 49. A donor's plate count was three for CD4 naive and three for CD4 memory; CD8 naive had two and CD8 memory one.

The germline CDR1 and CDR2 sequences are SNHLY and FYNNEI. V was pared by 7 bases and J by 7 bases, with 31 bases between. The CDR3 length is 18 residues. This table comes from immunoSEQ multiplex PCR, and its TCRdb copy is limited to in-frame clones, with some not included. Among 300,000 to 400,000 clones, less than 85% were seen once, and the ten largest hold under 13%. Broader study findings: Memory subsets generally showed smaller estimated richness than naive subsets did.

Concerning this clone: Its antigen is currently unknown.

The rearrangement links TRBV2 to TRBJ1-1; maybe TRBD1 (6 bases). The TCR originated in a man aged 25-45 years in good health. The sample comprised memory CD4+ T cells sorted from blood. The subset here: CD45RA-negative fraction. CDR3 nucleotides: TGTGCCAGCACTACAACGTTTCGGGGGCCGGTAGCTAAGGGTGAAGCTTTCTTT. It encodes CASTTTFRGPVAKGEAFF.